This passage covers 23 T cell receptor beta chains from one sample sequenced in a study of ipilimumab plus nivolumab after autologous stem cell transplantation. Method: immunoSEQ multiplex PCR; TCRdb's copy keeps in-frame clones and lacks some. The sample contains around 17,000 clones, more than 70% of which appear only once. Here the sequenced sample was PBMCs, taken in a trial of ipilimumab plus nivolumab as post-transplant consolidation. The receptors here all came from a male donor with diffuse large B-cell lymphoma.

This clone was found a few times. V is TRBV5-1 and J is TRBJ2-5; 7 bases are shared with TRBD2. J was trimmed by 3 bases and V by 0 bases; bases with no gene match: 2. This CDR3 has 14 amino acids. Per germline, CDR1 SGHRS and CDR2 YFSETQ. The chain's CDR3 is CASSLAAGEETQYF. In nucleotides, the CDR3 is TGCGCCAGCAGCTTGGCGGCGGGAGAAGAGACCCAGTACTTC.

The chain uses TRBV5-4 and TRBJ2-7; D perhaps matches TRBD2 (5 bases). Per the germline V gene, CDR1 is SGHNT and CDR2 is YYREEE (reference sequence). V dropped 2 bases and J dropped 2 bases, with 11 bases sitting between them. CDR3 length equals 14 residues. The CDR3, as DNA: TGTGCCAGCAGCTTTAGAGCGGCACCCTACGAGCAGTACTTC. This sequence encodes CASSFRAAPYEQYF.

The rearrangement joins TRBV11-2 to TRBJ2-5, with 7 bases matching TRBD2. The germline V gene has CDR1 SGHAT and CDR2 FQNNGV. The V gene end was trimmed by 0 bases and the J gene end by 7 bases; junction bases not matched to a gene: 2. This CDR3 is 13 amino acids long. Here the CDR3 DNA reads TGTGCCAGCAGCTTAGATTGGGGGGGGACCCAGTACTTC. Protein: CASSLDWGGTQYF.

The J gene is TRBJ1-2, the V gene TRBV6-4; D gene ambiguous. The V end lost 0 bases, the J end lost 3 bases, and 14 bases lay between the germline ends. CDR1 is MRHNA, CDR2 SNTAGT, per germline. The CDR3 is 16 amino acids. This CDR3 reads CASSDSHSLGYYGYTF. The CDR3 DNA is TGTGCCAGCAGTGACTCCCATTCTCTTGGATACTATGGCTACACCTTC.

The table lists this clone with a count of one. The V gene is TRBV5-4, the J gene TRBJ2-7; 7 bases are a match to TRBD2. Germline-derived CDR1 and CDR2 are SGHNT and YYREEE (reference sequence). Losses at the gene ends were 3 bases for V and 2 bases for J; bases not matched to a gene: 5. CDR3 length: 14 residues. The CDR3 bases are TGTGCCAGCAGCTCCCTGACTAGCCCCTACGAGCAGTACTTC. Amino acids: CASSSLTSPYEQYF.

This clone occurred a few times. The chain is built from TRBV27 and TRBJ1-5; TRBD1 is a possible D gene (6 bases). V lost 0 bases and J 4 bases, leaving 13 bases between the germline ends. The CDR3 contains 16 residues. From germline, CDR1 is MNHEY and CDR2 SMNVEV (reference sequence). For the CDR3, the DNA is TGTGCCAGCAGTTTATCACCCCCGCAGGGGAATCAGCCCCAGCATTTT. Protein product: CASSLSPPQGNQPQHF.

The chain uses TRBV5-8 and TRBJ2-7; D is possibly TRBD2 (6 bases). The CDR3 sequence is 12 residues long. V was trimmed by 4 bases and J by 1 base, leaving 6 bases between them. Germline lookup yields CDR1 SGHTS and CDR2 YDEGEE. The CDR3 DNA is TGTGCCAGCAGCGGGGGGTCCTACGAGCAGTACTTC. It codes for CASSGGSYEQYF.

The genes are TRBV6-5 and TRBJ2-6; D ambiguous. Germline V gene lookup returns CDR1 MNHEY and CDR2 SVGAGI. V dropped 3 bases and J dropped 1 base, with 4 bases sitting between them. The CDR3 has 14 residues. CDR3 sequence reads: CASSYNSGANVLTF. The CDR3 DNA reads as TGTGCCAGCAGTTATAATTCTGGGGCCAACGTCCTGACTTTC.

V is TRBV5-4 and J is TRBJ2-5; D remains ambiguous. Trimming took 3 bases from V and 4 from J, leaving 19 bases between them. CDR1 and CDR2 (germline): SGHNT, YYREEE (reference sequence). This CDR3 spans 16 amino acids. The CDR3 reads CASSSPLSRVGETQYF. The CDR3 nucleotides are TGTGCCAGCAGCTCCCCTTTATCGAGAGTGGGAGAGACCCAGTACTTC.

This clone is medium-sized in the sample. The chain combines TRBV5-6 with TRBJ2-6, with 8 bases lining up with TRBD1. This CDR3 is 18 amino acids long. The trim removed 0 bases at V and 0 bases at J, leaving 5 bases unmatched. Germline values: CDR1 SGHDT, CDR2 YYEEEE. CDR3 sequence (DNA): TGTGCCAGCAGCTTGGCAGGGGGCCTGTCCTCTGGGGCCAACGTCCTGACTTTC. Encoded protein: CASSLAGGLSSGANVLTF.

This clone was recorded at least ten times. The chain joins TRBV5-8 to TRBJ1-5; the D is unclear. Trimming removed 0 bases from V and 0 bases from J, with 7 bases in between. CDR3 length: 15 amino acids. Germline CDR1 SGHTS, CDR2 YDEGEE. The CDR3 nucleotides are TGTGCCAGCAGCTTGGACGGATTTAGCAATCAGCCCCAGCATTTT. Its translation: CASSLDGFSNQPQHF.

The chain uses TRBV2 and TRBJ1-1; no clear D. The CDR3 has 14 amino acids. Germline V gene lookup returns CDR1 SNHLY and CDR2 FYNNEI. V lost 6 bases, J lost 5 bases, and 16 bases lay in between. CDR3 DNA: TGTGCCAGCAGGGGCGGGGAGGGCAAGACTGAAGCTTTCTTT. Protein product: CASRGGEGKTEAFF. The full variable domain, with the rest looked up from reference TRBV2 and TRBJ1-1, is EPEVTQTPSHQVTQMGQEVILRCVPISNHLYFYWYRQILGQKVEFLVSFYNNEISEKSEIFDDQFSVERPDGSNFTLKIRSTKLEDSAMYFCASRGGEGKTEAFFGQGTRLTVV.

This clone was seen more than once but under ten times. V gene TRBV6-4 combines with J gene TRBJ1-2, with D uncertain. Trimming removed 10 bases from V and 8 bases from J, with 8 bases in between. The CDR3 runs 9 residues. Germline CDR1 and CDR2: MRHNA and SNTAGT. CDR3 loop: CATGEGYTF. The CDR3, as DNA: TGTGCCACCGGGGAGGGCTACACCTTC.

This clone was observed a handful of times. This chain joins TRBV27 and TRBJ2-3; D is uncertain. Trimming removed 10 bases from V and 0 bases from J, with 5 bases in between. CDR1 is MNHEY and CDR2 is SMNVEV in the germline V gene (reference sequence). The CDR3 runs to 11 residues. The CDR3 loop reads CATASTDTQYF. CDR3 coding DNA: TGTGCCACCGCTAGCACAGATACGCAGTATTTT.

V gene TRBV9 combines with J gene TRBJ1-3; no reliable D call. V was trimmed by 4 bases and J by 4 bases, leaving 15 bases between them. The CDR3 loop spans 15 amino acids. Germline assignment: CDR1 SGDLS and CDR2 YYNGEE. The CDR3 loop is CASSITSGRGNTIYF. In DNA form, the CDR3 reads TGTGCCAGCAGCATCACCAGCGGGAGGGGAAACACCATATATTTT.

The chain has TRBV18 and TRBJ2-1, with D tentatively TRBD1 (6 bases). Trimming shortened V by 6 bases and J by 2 bases, and 14 bases separated the two germline ends. Per the germline V gene, CDR1 is KGHSH and CDR2 is LQKENI. The length of the CDR3 is 15 residues. The chain's CDR3 is CASSYNRAPYNEQFF. In DNA form, the CDR3 reads TGTGCCAGCTCCTATAACAGGGCCCCCTACAATGAGCAGTTCTTC.

With regard to this clone: The junction and the germline gene differ at one end; a read error may be behind it. DNA for the CDR3: TGTGCCAGCAGCCTAACGGGACAGCAGAACACTGAAGCTTTCTTT. Translated, it gives CASSLTGQQNTEAFF. The chain has TRBV7-3 and TRBJ1-1, with TRBD1 matching 7 bases. The CDR3 is 15 amino acids. Per germline, CDR1 SGHTA and CDR2 FQGTGA.

This clone was detected once. The genes are TRBV5-1 and TRBJ1-1; tentative D call: TRBD1 (6 bases). The CDR3 is 15 amino acids. Germline CDR1 reads SGHRS; CDR2 reads YFSETQ. V was trimmed by 3 bases and J by 1 base, leaving 13 bases between them. The CDR3 loop reads CASSSEGGPNTEAFF. The DNA for the CDR3 is TGCGCCAGCAGCTCGGAGGGGGGACCGAACACTGAAGCTTTCTTT.

In its sample, this clone is medium-sized. Other DNA sequences from this sample encode an identical CDR3 as well. The chain links TRBV9 to TRBJ1-3, with D possibly being TRBD1 (6 bases). The CDR3 runs to 15 residues. Trimming took off 4 bases at V and 1 base at J, with 12 bases between the two ends. Germline CDR1 SGDLS, CDR2 YYNGEE. In DNA form, the CDR3 reads TGTGCCAGCAGCCCACAGGGTGGGTCTGGAAACACCATATATTTT. Translated: CASSPQGGSGNTIYF.

The CDR3 is CASSLLLAGGPLSGEQYF. The CDR3 DNA reads as TGTGCCAGCAGCTTACTACTAGCGGGAGGGCCTTTATCAGGCGAGCAGTACTTC. The chain couples TRBV11-2 to TRBJ2-7; TRBD2 matches 13 bases. Trimming at V came to 2 bases and at J to 6 bases, leaving 13 bases not matched to a gene. The V gene's germline CDR1 is SGHAT and CDR2 FQNNGV. CDR3 length: 18 amino acids.

A word on this clone: One end of the junction does not line up with germline, which may come from a read error. The chain joins TRBV7-7 to TRBJ2-3, with TRBD2 identical over 7 bases. The CDR3 has 15 residues. CDR1 SSHAT and CDR2 FNYEAQ come from the germline V gene (reference sequence). CDR3 in DNA: TGTGCTAGCAGCTCTGGACCGGGGGGATCAGATACGCAGTATTTT. Translated, it gives CASSSGPGGSDTQYF.

The chain carries TRBV6-5 and TRBJ2-5; the D call may be TRBD1 or TRBD2 (5 bases each). CDR3 length: 14 residues. V shed 6 bases and J shed 5 bases, with 16 bases lying between them. The V gene's germline CDR1 is MNHEY and CDR2 SVGAGI. CDR3 nucleotide sequence: TGTGCCAGCAGGAGGGGACCGCTCGGGGAGACCCAGTACTTC. This codes for CASRRGPLGETQYF.

A few counts support this clone. The chain uses TRBV29-1 and TRBJ2-5, with a tentative D call TRBD1 (5 bases). CDR3 length: 14 amino acids. V was trimmed by 4 bases and J by 5 bases, leaving 17 bases between them. Germline assignment: CDR1 SQVTM and CDR2 ANQGSEA. CDR3: CSVVGSGWGETQYF. The CDR3 DNA follows: TGCAGCGTTGTGGGGTCAGGGTGGGGCGAGACCCAGTACTTC.